Following are 20 T cell receptor beta chains from one sample sequenced in a study of blood T cell repertoires in COVID-19. Sequencing was performed with immunoSEQ multiplex PCR; in TCRdb, only in-frame clones are kept and a portion is missing. The sample has fewer than 200,000 clones, about 86% seen once. Material for sequencing was peripheral blood. These receptors all stem from a man aged 45-65 years with active or convalescent COVID-19.

The rearrangement joins TRBV12-3 or TRBV12-4 to TRBJ1-5; tentatively, D is TRBD1 (6 bases). This CDR3 contains 13 residues. V gave up 7 bases and J gave up 4 bases, with 11 bases separating them. CDR3: CASIGGQNQPQHF. The CDR3 region has the DNA TGTGCCAGCATCGGCGGACAGAATCAGCCCCAGCATTTT.

The genes are TRBV6-5 and TRBJ2-2, with TRBD2 matching over 8 bases. The V gene's germline CDR1 is MNHEY and CDR2 SVGAGI. V lost 10 bases and J lost 1; bases outside the gene matches: 8. This CDR3 comprises 15 residues. The CDR3 DNA reads as TGTGCCACCGAAGGTGCGGGAGGGAACACCGGGGAGCTGTTTTTT. It encodes CATEGAGGNTGELFF.

The genes are TRBV9 and TRBJ1-1; D possibly corresponds to TRBD1 (5 bases). Germline-derived CDR1 and CDR2 are SGDLS and YYNGEE. The CDR3 loop spans 15 amino acids. Trimming pared 0 bases from V and 4 bases from J, leaving 13 bases between. The DNA of the CDR3 is TGTGCCAGCAGCGTAGCCCAGGGAGGGATCACTGAAGCTTTCTTT. Residues: CASSVAQGGITEAFF.

The CDR3 is CATSAQTGLAKNIQYF. CDR3 nucleotide sequence: TGTGCCACCAGCGCCCAGACAGGGTTAGCCAAAAACATTCAGTACTTC. The J gene is TRBJ2-4, the V gene TRBV15; 7 positions agree with TRBD1. V lost 5 bases to trimming and J lost 0 bases; unmatched junction nucleotides: 7. This CDR3 is 16 amino acids long. CDR1 is LNHNV, CDR2 YYDKDF, per germline (reference sequence).

This chain joins TRBV7-9 and TRBJ2-5; possibly TRBD2 for D (5 bases). The germline gives CDR1 SEHNR, CDR2 FQNEAQ (reference sequence). Trimming removed 5 bases from V and 0 bases from J, with 13 bases in between. The CDR3 has 15 amino acids. This CDR3 reads CASSPRLAYQETQYF. DNA for the CDR3: TGTGCCAGCAGCCCCAGGTTAGCGTACCAAGAGACCCAGTACTTC.

The chain is built from TRBV28 and TRBJ1-1; 7 nucleotides line up with TRBD1. Germline V gene lookup returns CDR1 MDHEN and CDR2 SYDVKM. V lost 2 bases to trimming and J lost 7 bases; unmatched junction nucleotides: 10. CDR3 length: 15 residues. The CDR3 protein is CASSLEFVGGGEAFF. The DNA of the CDR3 is TGTGCCAGCAGTTTAGAGTTTGTAGGGGGCGGTGAAGCTTTCTTT.

This clone appeared a single time. The chain joins TRBV28 to TRBJ1-2, with 9 bases matching TRBD1. From germline, CDR1 is MDHEN and CDR2 SYDVKM. V dropped 6 bases and J dropped 4; count of bases not matched to a gene: 6. The CDR3 contains 14 residues. CDR3 amino acids: CASRPDRGVYGYTF. CDR3 nucleotide sequence: TGTGCCAGCAGACCAGACAGGGGGGTCTATGGCTACACCTTC.

This sequence joins TRBV10-3 and TRBJ1-4, with 7 bases matching TRBD1. The J segment lost 3 bases and the V segment lost 4 bases, leaving 2 bases of the junction unmatched. The germline V gene has CDR1 ENHRY and CDR2 SYGVKD. CDR3 length equals 14 residues. This CDR3 reads CAISGDSSNEKLFF. CDR3 sequence (DNA): TGTGCCATCAGTGGGGACAGTTCTAATGAAAAACTGTTTTTT.

The CDR3 sequence is CASSQARVTNTEAFF. In nucleotides, the CDR3 is TGTGCCAGCAGCCAAGCGAGGGTCACTAACACTGAAGCTTTCTTT. The genes are TRBV3-1 (or the pseudogene TRBV3-2) and TRBJ1-1; D is ambiguous. CDR1 is LGHDT and CDR2 is YNNKEL in the germline V gene (reference sequence). Between the trimmed V and J ends, which lost 1 base and 2 bases, there was a span of 11 bases. This CDR3 region has 15 residues.

The rearrangement joins TRBV6-1 to TRBJ2-1; 9 bases align to TRBD1. CDR3 length: 19 amino acids. Germline trimming cut 1 base from V and 8 bases from J; bases unmatched to any gene: 18. Germline lookup yields CDR1 MNHNS and CDR2 SASEGT. This chain's CDR3 is CASSEEDRTGDMVVDEQFF. The CDR3 DNA is TGTGCCAGCAGTGAAGAAGATCGGACAGGGGATATGGTGGTTGATGAGCAGTTCTTC.

The gene calls are TRBV30 and TRBJ1-1; no definite D call. CDR1 is GTSNPN and CDR2 is SVGIG in the germline V gene (reference sequence). Deletions cut 0 bases from V and 9 bases from J, with 14 bases between. The CDR3 runs to 13 residues. CDR3 in DNA: TGTGCCTGGAGTGTATATGGGCAGTCTAAAGCTTTCTTT. Translated, it gives CAWSVYGQSKAFF.

V and J are TRBV6-1 and TRBJ2-5; D possibly corresponds to TRBD1 (6 bases). The CDR3 is 15 amino acids. Germline V gene lookup returns CDR1 MNHNS and CDR2 SASEGT. V was clipped by 0 bases and J by 4 bases, with 12 bases between them. The DNA of the CDR3 is TGTGCCAGCAGTGAAGCGTTGGGGGCGGGAGAGACCCAGTACTTC. It translates to CASSEALGAGETQYF.

This clone was seen repeatedly, ten times or more. V usage is TRBV30 and J usage is TRBJ2-7, with TRBD1 as a possible D gene (6 bases). This CDR3 region has 13 residues. Deletions cut 2 bases from V and 2 bases from J, with 10 bases between. Germline V gene data show CDR1 as GTSNPN and CDR2 as SVGIG (reference sequence). The CDR3 here is CAWSLGQTYEQYF. The CDR3, as DNA: TGTGCCTGGAGTCTTGGACAGACCTACGAGCAGTACTTC.

The chain links TRBV28 to TRBJ1-1; D is ambiguous. V gave up 6 bases and J gave up 10 bases, with 12 bases separating them. The germline CDR1 and CDR2 sequences are MDHEN and SYDVKM. The CDR3 has 11 residues. For the CDR3, the DNA is TGTGCCAGCAGGGGCCCGATGGTAGCTTTCTTT. It codes for CASRGPMVAFF.

V and J are TRBV6-5 and TRBJ2-1, with TRBD1 as a possible D gene (5 bases). The CDR3 covers 11 residues. V was trimmed by 4 bases and J by 10 bases, leaving 8 bases between them. Germline V gene sequence: CDR1 MNHEY, CDR2 SVGAGI. The CDR3 DNA follows: TGTGCCAGCAGTTTCTACAGGGAGCAGTTCTTC. This encodes CASSFYREQFF.

J is TRBJ1-5 and V is TRBV5-1; 10 bases agree with TRBD1. Per germline, CDR1 SGHRS and CDR2 YFSETQ. The CDR3 contains 15 residues. Trimming removed 3 bases from V and 7 bases from J; junction bases left unmatched: 7. Here the CDR3 DNA reads TGCGCCAGCAGCTCCGGGACAGGGGAAAACCAGCCCCAGCATTTT. It encodes CASSSGTGENQPQHF. The entire variable domain, with the rest obtained from reference TRBV5-1 and TRBJ1-5, is as follows: KAGVTQTPRYLIKTRGQQVTLSCSPISGHRSVSWYQQTPGQGLQFLFEYFSETQRNKGNFPGRFSGRQFSNSRSEMNVSTLELGDSALYLCASSSGTGENQPQHFGDGTRLSIL.

This chain connects TRBV19 to TRBJ1-5, with D tentatively TRBD1 (5 bases). Germline CDR1 and CDR2: LNHDA and SQIVND (reference sequence). V was cut by 9 bases and J by 3 bases, with 15 bases left in between. There are 14 residues in the CDR3. The DNA of the CDR3 is TGTGCCAGCACAGGTCTTATAGTCAATCAGCCCCAGCATTTT. This sequence encodes CASTGLIVNQPQHF.

The chain uses TRBV28 and TRBJ2-2; perhaps TRBD1 as D (6 bases). From germline, CDR1 is MDHEN and CDR2 SYDVKM. The V gene lost 5 bases and the J gene lost 0 bases, with 10 bases spanning the gap. This CDR3 is 15 amino acids long. CDR3 nucleotides: TGTGCCAGCAGTCGGACAGTCGCGAACACCGGGGAGCTGTTTTTT. Its protein product is CASSRTVANTGELFF.

CDR3 amino acids: CASSMGGSYTGELFF. The CDR3 nucleotides read TGTGCCAGTAGTATGGGCGGGAGTTACACCGGGGAGCTGTTTTTT. This chain connects TRBV19 to TRBJ2-2, with 7 bases identical to TRBD2. The V segment lost 3 bases and the J segment 3 bases; nucleotides outside the gene matches: 4. Looked up from germline, CDR1 is LNHDA and CDR2 is SQIVND (reference sequence). CDR3 length equals 15 residues. Combining the CDR3 with reference TRBV19 and TRBJ2-2 gives the whole variable domain DGGITQSPKYLFRKEGQNVTLSCEQNLNHDAMYWYRQDPGQGLRLIYYSQIVNDFQKGDIAEGYSVSREKKESFPLTVTSAQKNPTAFYLCASSMGGSYTGELFFGEGSRLTVL.

This clone rates as large (0.1 to 1%). The J gene is TRBJ1-3, the V gene TRBV27; maybe TRBD1 (6 bases). CDR1 and CDR2 (germline): MNHEY, SMNVEV (reference sequence). The CDR3 totals 16 residues. Trimming cost V 8 bases and J 0 bases, with 17 bases left between them. In DNA, the CDR3 is TGTGCCAGCCAACGATCGGGGGGCAACTCTGGAAACACCATATATTTT. Its protein product is CASQRSGGNSGNTIYF.